The rows below give T cell receptor beta chains drawn from one sample of a study of beta chain features in type 1 diabetes. Data came from immunoSEQ multiplex PCR; TCRdb stores just in-frame clones and leaves some out. The data show hundreds of thousands of clones, with approximately 10% seen just once and around 0.05% held by the top ten. The sample was naive CD4+ T cells from blood. The receptors here all came from a woman in her late teens or twenties in good health. Both conserved end residues are trimmed from each CDR3.

V: TRBV7-9; J: TRBJ2-1; length: 15; CDR3: ASLGTSGRRTYNEQF
V: TRBV7-9; J: TRBJ2-1; length: 12; CDR3: ASSFRKTSGGKF
V: TRBV7-8; J: TRBJ1-2; length: 13; CDR3: ASSSRDRGPVGYT
V: TRBV7-9; J: TRBJ1-1; length: 13; CDR3: ASSFLSGANTEAF
V: TRBV7-2; J: TRBJ2-5; length: 11; CDR3: ASSRRIEETQY
V: TRBV30; J: TRBJ2-7; length: 11; CDR3: AWNTNRGSEQY
V: TRBV7-2; J: TRBJ2-5; length: 12; CDR3: ASSLAGGRETQY
V: TRBV2; J: TRBJ2-1; length: 14; CDR3: ASRRQTGSSYNEQF
V: TRBV9; J: TRBJ2-3; length: 15; CDR3: ASSPSPRLAGTDTQY
V: TRBV7-9; J: TRBJ1-1; length: 11; CDR3: ASSFEMNTEAF
V: TRBV2; J: TRBJ2-5; length: 11; CDR3: ASMTGQQETQY
V: TRBV5-1; J: TRBJ2-3; length: 12; CDR3: ASSLAPGTDTQY
V: TRBV15; J: TRBJ2-3; length: 16; CDR3: ATSRGGLGPLSTDTQY
V: TRBV30; J: TRBJ1-2; length: 11; CDR3: AGKQGAYYGYT
V: TRBV9; J: TRBJ2-5; length: 10; CDR3: ASSAPRETQY
V: TRBV14; J: TRBJ1-2; length: 11; CDR3: ASSQMIQGGYT
V: TRBV6-1; J: TRBJ2-5; length: 16; CDR3: ASSEGHPLGLGGETQY
V: TRBV9; J: TRBJ2-2; length: 14; CDR3: ASNAPGTGGTGELF
V: TRBV2; J: TRBJ1-1; length: 11; CDR3: ASSEAGAMDPF
V: TRBV6-5; J: TRBJ2-7; length: 11; CDR3: ASTPAGNYEQY
V: TRBV7-2; J: TRBJ2-3; length: 13; CDR3: ASSLAGGPTDTQY
V: TRBV7-9; J: TRBJ2-5; length: 12; CDR3: ASGARRPVETQY
V: TRBV28; J: TRBJ2-3; length: 13; CDR3: ASSPRGASTDTQY
V: TRBV2; J: TRBJ2-6; length: 15; CDR3: ASRPLLIYRGANVLT
V: TRBV7-2; J: TRBJ1-2; length: 11; CDR3: ASSSRVNYGYT
V: TRBV11-3; J: TRBJ1-4; length: 13; CDR3: ASSSETATNEKLF
V: TRBV4-2; J: TRBJ2-2; length: 13; CDR3: ASSQDRRVTGELF
V: TRBV6-6; J: TRBJ2-3; length: 13; CDR3: ASNRGEVVSDTQY
V: TRBV7-9; J: TRBJ2-5; length: 11; CDR3: ASSLLAQETQY
V: TRBV29-1; J: TRBJ1-1; length: 10; CDR3: SVGGMNTEAF